The present T cell receptor (beta chain) was sequenced within a study of T cell responses to AZD1222 COVID-19 vaccine. Overall study findings and caveats: Donors skewed white British and female; clonal diversity was possibly underestimated. An increase in Spike-specific TCR breadth and depth was observed after two AZD1222 doses.

TCRdb's copy holds only in-frame clones and misses some; the assay was immunoSEQ multiplex PCR. The sample shows 150,000 to 200,000 clones, 90% to 95% of them seen only once. Germline CDR1 MGHDK, CDR2 SYGVNS. The CDR3 extends over 14 amino acids. V was shortened by 4 bases and J by 6 bases, with 10 bases between the two germline ends. As concerns this clone: Its specificity is not known.

This sequence originates from an adult who received the AZD1222 COVID-19 vaccine. The chain uses TRBV25-1 and TRBJ1-6; D may be TRBD1 (6 bases). The starting material was peripheral blood, obtained 28 days after the second AZD1222 dose. The CDR3 protein is CASSGGPVNSPLHF. DNA of the CDR3: TGTGCCAGCAGTGGGGGGCCGGTTAATTCACCCCTCCACTTT.